One and the same sample provided the 19 T cell receptor beta chains below, sequenced in a study of blood T cell repertoires in COVID-19 (dated by TCRdb to 2018 to 2021). The receptor library was made with the immunoSEQ multiplex PCR assay. The clones in this table, taken by TCRdb from immuneACCESS, are in-frame only. Not every clone is retained; where verified, under half of the shortfall comes from an unresolved V gene, and the cause of the rest is unknown. Within this sample are tens of thousands of clones, with around 89% of them counted one time only. The ten largest clones add up to 1.5% to 2% of the sample. The sequenced sample was peripheral blood. These receptors all come from a man aged 55 to 69 with acute or convalescent COVID-19.

The chain has TRBV10-3 and TRBJ2-5, with 11 bases that match TRBD2. With V trimmed by 6 bases and J by 5 bases, 5 bases remained unmatched. The length of the CDR3 is 14 residues. Germline V gene sequence: CDR1 ENHRY, CDR2 SYGVKD. The DNA for the CDR3 is TGTGCCATCAGGGTAGCGGGGGGGAGTGAGACCCAGTACTTC. Translated: CAIRVAGGSETQYF.

The chain's CDR3 is CASSEQGYGYTF. The CDR3 DNA reads as TGTGCCAGCAGTGAACAGGGATATGGCTACACCTTC. This chain joins TRBV6-1 and TRBJ1-2; maybe TRBD1 (5 bases). The germline V and J ends were trimmed by 2 bases and 5 bases, with 6 bases remaining between them. The CDR3 runs to 12 residues. The germline CDR1 and CDR2 sequences are MNHNS and SASEGT.

This chain connects TRBV10-3 to TRBJ2-7; the D gene is possibly TRBD1 (5 bases). This CDR3 spans 13 amino acids. V lost 6 bases and J 6 bases, leaving 15 bases between the germline ends. The germline V gene has CDR1 ENHRY and CDR2 SYGVKD. The CDR3 loop reads CAISGERRGEQYF. CDR3 DNA: TGTGCCATCAGCGGCGAACGAAGGGGCGAGCAGTACTTC.

This clone was counted between two and nine times. V gene TRBV6-5 combines with J gene TRBJ1-2; a weak D match, TRBD1 (5 bases). The germline V and J ends were trimmed by 2 bases and 3 bases, with 10 bases remaining between them. This CDR3 is built from 14 residues. Germline loops: CDR1 MNHEY, CDR2 SVGAGI. The CDR3 region is CASSYGGKDYGYTF. The DNA for the CDR3 is TGTGCCAGCAGTTACGGGGGGAAGGACTATGGCTACACCTTC.

In the case of this clone: Other DNA sequences of this sample code for an identical CDR3. The rearrangement uses TRBV9 and TRBJ1-5; 7 bases agree with TRBD1. Trimming took 4 bases from V and 2 from J; bases not matched to a gene: 3. Per the germline V gene, CDR1 is SGDLS and CDR2 is YYNGEE. The CDR3 is 14 amino acids. DNA of the CDR3: TGTGCCAGCAGCCGGACAGGTGGCAATCAGCCCCAGCATTTT. It encodes CASSRTGGNQPQHF.

This CDR3 is CASMKGGALDEQFF. CDR3 DNA sequence: TGTGCCAGCATGAAAGGGGGCGCGCTGGACGAGCAGTTCTTC. This chain uses TRBV27 with TRBJ2-1; 7 positions agree with TRBD1. Trimming removed 7 bases from V and 10 bases from J; junction bases left unmatched: 13. The CDR3 is 14 amino acids. Germline assignment: CDR1 MNHEY and CDR2 SMNVEV (reference sequence).

J is TRBJ1-2 and V is TRBV30; D gene unclear. This CDR3 is built from 11 residues. V dropped 3 bases and J dropped 6 bases, with 8 bases sitting between them. CDR1 is GTSNPN, CDR2 SVGIG, per germline (reference sequence). The CDR3 DNA is TGTGCCTGGAGAAAGAGCGATGGCTACACCTTC. Its protein is CAWRKSDGYTF.

This rearrangement joins TRBV20-1 to TRBJ2-1, with TRBD2 matching over 8 bases. Germline CDR1 DFQATT, CDR2 SNEGSKA (reference sequence). J gave up 3 bases and V 3 bases, and 10 bases lay outside the gene matches. This CDR3 comprises 16 residues. The CDR3 loop is CSASGAGASIYNEQFF. CDR3 in DNA: TGCAGTGCTAGTGGAGCGGGGGCCAGCATCTACAATGAGCAGTTCTTC.

The chain combines TRBV9 with TRBJ2-3; 8 bases map to TRBD2. The CDR3 contains 15 residues. V gave up 0 bases and J gave up 6 bases; unmatched junction bases: 6. The germline gives CDR1 SGDLS, CDR2 YYNGEE. The CDR3: CASSVEERGMDTQYF. CDR3 bases: TGTGCCAGCAGCGTAGAAGAGCGGGGGATGGATACGCAGTATTTT.

There are a few counts of this clone. This rearrangement joins TRBV27 to TRBJ2-7; 7 bases line up with TRBD2. The CDR3 has 16 residues. The germline CDR1 and CDR2 sequences are MNHEY and SMNVEV (reference sequence). V lost 4 bases to trimming and J lost 2 bases; unmatched junction nucleotides: 11. CDR3 region: CASSSGGRTGTYEQYF. For the CDR3, the DNA is TGTGCCAGCAGTTCGGGGGGAAGGACCGGAACCTACGAGCAGTACTTC.

The V and J genes are TRBV10-3 and TRBJ2-1, with 11 bases aligning to TRBD1. The CDR3 extends over 14 amino acids. V dropped 7 bases and J dropped 6; count of bases not matched to a gene: 5. The germline CDR1 and CDR2 sequences are ENHRY and SYGVKD. The CDR3 coding sequence is TGTGCCATCACCCGGGACAGGGGGAGCAATGAGCAGTTCTTC. Translated, it gives CAITRDRGSNEQFF.

The chain recombines TRBV6-5 with TRBJ2-2; D not resolved. The V end was cut by 6 bases, the J end by 3 bases, with 11 bases between. The CDR3 is 14 amino acids. CDR1 is MNHEY and CDR2 is SVGAGI in the germline V gene. CDR3: CASRRQLDTGELFF. The CDR3 region has the DNA TGTGCCAGCAGGCGGCAGCTCGACACCGGGGAGCTGTTTTTT.

The V call is TRBV20-1, the J call TRBJ1-1, with a tentative D call TRBD1 (6 bases). Looked up from germline, CDR1 is DFQATT and CDR2 is SNEGSKA (reference sequence). V lost 4 bases to trimming and J lost 7 bases, with 37 bases between them. The CDR3 is 20 amino acids. The CDR3 region is CSAIEPENGVLLTGTVEAFF. In DNA, the CDR3 is TGCAGTGCTATTGAGCCGGAAAACGGGGTGCTCCTGACAGGAACTGTTGAAGCTTTCTTT.

V is TRBV4-1 and J is TRBJ1-1, with TRBD1 identical over 9 bases. CDR1 and CDR2 (germline): MGHRA, YSYEKL. The CDR3 runs to 19 residues. J was trimmed by 5 bases and V by 2 bases; bases with no gene match: 18. In DNA form, the CDR3 reads TGCGCCAGCAGCCAATCCCCCGCGCCCACCGGGACAGGGTATACTGAAGCTTTCTTT. Translated: CASSQSPAPTGTGYTEAFF.

The rearrangement uses TRBV7-9 and TRBJ2-1; the match to TRBD2 covers 12 bases. From germline, CDR1 is SEHNR and CDR2 FQNEAQ (reference sequence). After removal of 5 bases from V and 6 bases from J, the junction contained 11 bases not matched to a gene. This CDR3 is built from 17 residues. CDR3 bases: TGTGCCAGCAGCCCCCTCCCTCTAGCGGGGGGGCTCAATGAGCAGTTCTTC. Translating gives CASSPLPLAGGLNEQFF.

The table lists this clone with a count of one. The gene calls are TRBV7-2 and TRBJ1-1, with 9 nucleotides matching TRBD1. CDR3 length: 15 residues. V dropped 6 bases and J dropped 5; count of bases not matched to a gene: 10. Germline CDR1 is SGHTA and CDR2 is FQGNSA. Here the CDR3 DNA reads TGTGCCAGCAGTTATGCACAGGGGGCGAGGACTGAAGCTTTCTTT. It encodes CASSYAQGARTEAFF.

This clone showed up just a few times. The V gene is TRBV9, the J gene TRBJ1-1; D is unresolved. The CDR3 contains 14 residues. Per germline, CDR1 SGDLS and CDR2 YYNGEE. V lost 3 bases and J lost 5, with 14 bases in between. For the CDR3, the DNA is TGTGCCAGCAGCGCCGCCCCCGGAGGGACTGAAGCTTTCTTT. The encoded protein is CASSAAPGGTEAFF. Filled out from reference TRBV9 and TRBJ1-1, the complete variable domain reads DSGVTQTPKHLITATGQRVTLRCSPRSGDLSVYWYQQSLDQGLQFLIQYYNGEERAKGNILERFSAQQFPDLHSELNLSSLELGDSALYFCASSAAPGGTEAFFGQGTRLTVV.

This chain connects TRBV4-2 to TRBJ1-4; 10 nucleotides align to TRBD1. This CDR3 has 15 residues. Germline trimming cut 2 bases from V and 8 bases from J; bases unmatched to any gene: 5. Germline V lookup: CDR1 LGHNA, CDR2 YNFKEQ. CDR3 region: CASSQRDRGEEKLFF. CDR3 coding DNA: TGTGCCAGCAGCCAAAGGGACAGGGGTGAGGAAAAACTGTTTTTT.

The chain couples TRBV24-1 to TRBJ2-3; 8 positions match TRBD1. The CDR3 has 18 residues. Looked up from germline, CDR1 is KGHDR and CDR2 is SFDVKD. After removal of 2 bases from V and 2 bases from J, the junction contained 11 bases not matched to a gene. The CDR3 sequence is CATSDSGVGRGPTDTQYF. CDR3 in DNA: TGTGCCACCAGTGATTCGGGGGTGGGCAGGGGGCCCACAGATACGCAGTATTTT.